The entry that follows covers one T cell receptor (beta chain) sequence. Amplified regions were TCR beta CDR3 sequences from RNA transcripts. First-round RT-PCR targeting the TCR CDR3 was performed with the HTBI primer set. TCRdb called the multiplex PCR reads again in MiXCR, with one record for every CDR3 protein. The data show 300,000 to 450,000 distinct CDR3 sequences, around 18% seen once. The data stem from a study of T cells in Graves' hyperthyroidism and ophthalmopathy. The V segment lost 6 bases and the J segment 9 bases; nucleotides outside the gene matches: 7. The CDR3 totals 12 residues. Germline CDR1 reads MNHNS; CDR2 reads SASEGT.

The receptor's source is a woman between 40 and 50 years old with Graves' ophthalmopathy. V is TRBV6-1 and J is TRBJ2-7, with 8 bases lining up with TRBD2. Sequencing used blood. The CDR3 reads CASRGAGDRQYF. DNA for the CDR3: TGTGCCAGCAGGGGAGCGGGAGACAGGCAGTACTTC.